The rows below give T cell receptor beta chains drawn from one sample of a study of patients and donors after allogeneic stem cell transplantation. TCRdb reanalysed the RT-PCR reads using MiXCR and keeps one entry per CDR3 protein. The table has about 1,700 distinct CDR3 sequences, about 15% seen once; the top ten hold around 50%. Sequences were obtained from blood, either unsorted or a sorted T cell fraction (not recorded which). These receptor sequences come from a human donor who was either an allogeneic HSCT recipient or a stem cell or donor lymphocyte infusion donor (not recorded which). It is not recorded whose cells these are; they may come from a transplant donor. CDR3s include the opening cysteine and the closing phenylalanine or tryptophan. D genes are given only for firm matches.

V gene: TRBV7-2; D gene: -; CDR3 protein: CASSLGYATEAFF
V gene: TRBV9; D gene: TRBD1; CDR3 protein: CASSQGAHGEAFF
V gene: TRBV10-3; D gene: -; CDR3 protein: CAISESSGGELFF
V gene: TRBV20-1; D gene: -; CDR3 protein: CSAPEIRSYNEQFF
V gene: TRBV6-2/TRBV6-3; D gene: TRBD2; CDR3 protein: CASSSGSGSDNEQFF
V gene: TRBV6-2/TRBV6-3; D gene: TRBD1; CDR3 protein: CASSYETGGRQPQHF
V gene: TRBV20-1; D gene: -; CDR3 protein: CSARDRGRQPQHF
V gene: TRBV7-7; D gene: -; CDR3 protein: CASSTGLRGNQPQHF
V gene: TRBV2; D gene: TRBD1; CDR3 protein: CASGTGDTEAFF
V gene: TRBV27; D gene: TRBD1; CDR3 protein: CASSSGTGRQETQYF
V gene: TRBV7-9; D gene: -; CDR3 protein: CASSLERALGSYNEQFF
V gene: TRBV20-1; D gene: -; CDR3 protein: CSAARSNQPQHF
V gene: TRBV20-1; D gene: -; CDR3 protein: CSAGPSYRADEQFF
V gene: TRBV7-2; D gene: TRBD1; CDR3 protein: CASSTRTGINQPQHF
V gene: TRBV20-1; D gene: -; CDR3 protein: CSASALSSYEQYF
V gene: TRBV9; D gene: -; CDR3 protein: CASSAFGRMNTEAFF
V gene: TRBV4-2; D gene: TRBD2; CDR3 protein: CASSQTSWTSGRGETQYF
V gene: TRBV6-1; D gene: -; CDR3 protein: CASSSRDPVSYEQYF
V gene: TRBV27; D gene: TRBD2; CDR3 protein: CASRRGREGLQTQYF
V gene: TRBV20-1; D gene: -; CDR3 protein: CSATNTEHTEAFF
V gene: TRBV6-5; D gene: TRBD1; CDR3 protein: CATRGQSGNTIYF
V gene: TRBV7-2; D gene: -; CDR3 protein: CASSLEPDQPQHF
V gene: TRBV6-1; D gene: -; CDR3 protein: CASSDGWKLPEAFF
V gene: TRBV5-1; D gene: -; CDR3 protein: CASSLAGTRRGRVSPLHF
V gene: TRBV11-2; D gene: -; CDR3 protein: CASSLGGSGDTQYF
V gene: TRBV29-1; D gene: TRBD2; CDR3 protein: CSVEGVAGADTQYF
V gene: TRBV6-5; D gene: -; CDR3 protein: CATQKGNSPLHF
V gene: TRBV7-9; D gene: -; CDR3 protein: CASSLGDIQYF
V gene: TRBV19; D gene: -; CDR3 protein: CASSTTGSQPQHF
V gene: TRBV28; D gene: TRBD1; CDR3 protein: CASTEDRGDYGYTF
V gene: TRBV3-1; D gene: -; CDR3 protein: CASSLRSGAVDTEAFF
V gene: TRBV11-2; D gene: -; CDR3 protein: CASSTYGYTF
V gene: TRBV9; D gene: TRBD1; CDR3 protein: CASSVGDRGQGTGELFF
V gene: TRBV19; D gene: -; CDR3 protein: CASSIDQPGRFGGELFF
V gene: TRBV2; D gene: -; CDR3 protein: CASSAIKVEQYF
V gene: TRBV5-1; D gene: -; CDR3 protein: CASSLSDRNEQFF
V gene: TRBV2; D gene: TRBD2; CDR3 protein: CASSLRLAGGDEQYF
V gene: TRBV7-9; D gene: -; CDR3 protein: CASSGGSSSPLHF
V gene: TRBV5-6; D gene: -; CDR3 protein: CASSPPGRPTEAFF
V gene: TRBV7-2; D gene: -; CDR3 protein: CASSLEQAYGYTF
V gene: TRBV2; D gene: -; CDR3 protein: CASSEVGPGSYEQYF
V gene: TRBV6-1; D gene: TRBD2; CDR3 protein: CASTSLAGGNSYEQYF
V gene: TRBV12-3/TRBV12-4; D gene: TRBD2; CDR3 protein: CASSFRTSGSRGNEQFF
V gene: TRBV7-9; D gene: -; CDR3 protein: CASSLAGGGFTDTQYF
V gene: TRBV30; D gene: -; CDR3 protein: CAWSVERSPLHF
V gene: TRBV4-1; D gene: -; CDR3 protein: CASSLTSVYRRPNEKLFF